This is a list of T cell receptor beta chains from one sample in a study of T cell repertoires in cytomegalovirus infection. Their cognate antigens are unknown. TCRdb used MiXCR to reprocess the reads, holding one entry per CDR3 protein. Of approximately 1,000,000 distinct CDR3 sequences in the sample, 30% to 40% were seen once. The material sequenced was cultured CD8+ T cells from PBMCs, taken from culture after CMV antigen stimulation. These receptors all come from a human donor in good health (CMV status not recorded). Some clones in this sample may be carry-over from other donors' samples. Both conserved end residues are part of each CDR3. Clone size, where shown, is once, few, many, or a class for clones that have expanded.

CDR3 protein: CASSWDRGGMNTEAFF; CDR3 length: 16; clone size: -; V gene: TRBV5-5
CDR3 protein: CASSLDRAMVNSPLHF; CDR3 length: 16; clone size: -; V gene: TRBV27
CDR3 protein: CASSLDGPGSTDTQYF; CDR3 length: 16; clone size: -; V gene: TRBV5-3
CDR3 protein: CASSPLQGYSNQPQHF; CDR3 length: 16; clone size: -; V gene: TRBV27
CDR3 protein: CASRQDRGRHEQFF; CDR3 length: 14; clone size: -; V gene: TRBV19
CDR3 protein: CASSNRKFGDIQYF; CDR3 length: 14; clone size: -; V gene: TRBV19
CDR3 protein: CSVEAAPNEQFF; CDR3 length: 12; clone size: -; V gene: TRBV29-1
CDR3 protein: CASSTRDRGSGNTIYF; CDR3 length: 16; clone size: few; V gene: TRBV7-6
CDR3 protein: CASSYPGGGEDEQYF; CDR3 length: 15; clone size: few; V gene: TRBV6-1
CDR3 protein: CASSGTGAITDTQYF; CDR3 length: 15; clone size: -; V gene: TRBV6-5
CDR3 protein: CASSSSAGGLETQYF; CDR3 length: 15; clone size: -; V gene: TRBV12-3/TRBV12-4
CDR3 protein: CASRRTGPGSPSDTQYF; CDR3 length: 17; clone size: -; V gene: TRBV6-5
CDR3 protein: CASSFSDDSYNEQFF; CDR3 length: 15; clone size: many; V gene: TRBV19
CDR3 protein: CASSLKKFGNTIYF; CDR3 length: 14; clone size: -; V gene: TRBV27
CDR3 protein: CASSYLASGGVQDTQYF; CDR3 length: 17; clone size: few; V gene: TRBV6-6
CDR3 protein: CASTEGTAPWGANVLTF; CDR3 length: 17; clone size: -; V gene: TRBV25-1
CDR3 protein: CASSQGRGTAGTEAFF; CDR3 length: 16; clone size: -; V gene: TRBV4-1
CDR3 protein: CASSPRVGKPGELFF; CDR3 length: 15; clone size: many; V gene: TRBV7-9
CDR3 protein: CVSSFVVGDGYTF; CDR3 length: 13; clone size: -; V gene: TRBV6-6
CDR3 protein: CASRTRRGGLDNEQFF; CDR3 length: 16; clone size: few; V gene: TRBV10-2
CDR3 protein: CAIRTGQGDTEAFF; CDR3 length: 14; clone size: -; V gene: TRBV10-3
CDR3 protein: CASSHTDVMRPQHF; CDR3 length: 14; clone size: -; V gene: TRBV4-1
CDR3 protein: CASSEGQIPYEQYF; CDR3 length: 14; clone size: -; V gene: TRBV6-1
CDR3 protein: CASSLRDQGWDQPQHF; CDR3 length: 16; clone size: -; V gene: TRBV27
CDR3 protein: CASSLGYRGLENTEAFF; CDR3 length: 17; clone size: many; V gene: TRBV7-9
CDR3 protein: CASSLGKGFEAFF; CDR3 length: 13; clone size: few; V gene: TRBV12-3/TRBV12-4
CDR3 protein: CSAPAGTDKYIDTDTQYF; CDR3 length: 18; clone size: -; V gene: TRBV20-1
CDR3 protein: CASLSEGARRDSNQPQHF; CDR3 length: 18; clone size: many; V gene: TRBV2
CDR3 protein: CASSYHGAYNEQFF; CDR3 length: 14; clone size: many; V gene: TRBV6-2/TRBV6-3
CDR3 protein: CSARDTASGGASTGELFF; CDR3 length: 18; clone size: few; V gene: TRBV20-1
CDR3 protein: CAISSPRDAPDTQYF; CDR3 length: 15; clone size: -; V gene: TRBV15
CDR3 protein: CASRSPYSYTGELFF; CDR3 length: 15; clone size: few; V gene: TRBV7-9
CDR3 protein: CASSLAPRQAPNEQFF; CDR3 length: 16; clone size: many; V gene: TRBV7-9
CDR3 protein: CASSQGHTWNSPLHF; CDR3 length: 15; clone size: few; V gene: TRBV14
CDR3 protein: CASSSPAAGWYGYTF; CDR3 length: 15; clone size: -; V gene: TRBV7-6
CDR3 protein: CSARDPDGSSVHGYTF; CDR3 length: 16; clone size: -; V gene: TRBV20-1
CDR3 protein: CASSLGANEAFF; CDR3 length: 12; clone size: few; V gene: TRBV5-4
CDR3 protein: CARSLTWNSGNTIYF; CDR3 length: 15; clone size: -; V gene: TRBV5-3
CDR3 protein: CASSNRDQPQHF; CDR3 length: 12; clone size: -; V gene: TRBV6-2/TRBV6-3
CDR3 protein: CASGEYSYGYTF; CDR3 length: 12; clone size: -; V gene: TRBV7-4
CDR3 protein: CASSHRTGRSSYNEQFF; CDR3 length: 17; clone size: -; V gene: TRBV11-3
CDR3 protein: CASSLNPVEALSHEQYF; CDR3 length: 17; clone size: few; V gene: TRBV7-6
CDR3 protein: CASSLIKNIQYF; CDR3 length: 12; clone size: few; V gene: TRBV12-3/TRBV12-4
CDR3 protein: CASSLLRFDNQPQHF; CDR3 length: 15; clone size: many; V gene: TRBV12-3/TRBV12-4
CDR3 protein: CASRTANYGYTF; CDR3 length: 12; clone size: many; V gene: TRBV6-1
CDR3 protein: CATGKGGDNEQFF; CDR3 length: 13; clone size: -; V gene: TRBV24-1
CDR3 protein: CASSFLMGQGATEAFF; CDR3 length: 16; clone size: -; V gene: TRBV7-9
CDR3 protein: CASSPKAYRDRRNEQFF; CDR3 length: 17; clone size: few; V gene: TRBV7-9
CDR3 protein: CASSEQVKGNTEAFF; CDR3 length: 15; clone size: few; V gene: TRBV6-1
CDR3 protein: CATPRTGENTGELFF; CDR3 length: 15; clone size: -; V gene: TRBV10-3
CDR3 protein: CASSLFPSGGGTDTQYF; CDR3 length: 17; clone size: many; V gene: TRBV7-6
CDR3 protein: CASRQTGRTEAFF; CDR3 length: 13; clone size: -; V gene: TRBV27
CDR3 protein: CASSSAGDTGELFF; CDR3 length: 14; clone size: few; V gene: TRBV12-3/TRBV12-4